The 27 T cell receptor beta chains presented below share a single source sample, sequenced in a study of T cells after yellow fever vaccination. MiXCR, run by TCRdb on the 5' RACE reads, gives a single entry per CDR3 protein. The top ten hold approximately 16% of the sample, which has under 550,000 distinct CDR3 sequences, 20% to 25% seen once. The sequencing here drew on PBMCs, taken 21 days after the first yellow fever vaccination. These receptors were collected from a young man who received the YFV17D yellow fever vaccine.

The chain's CDR3 is CASSETVQETQYF. CDR3 nucleotides: TGTGCCAGCAGCGAGACAGTCCAAGAGACCCAGTACTTC. V usage is TRBV11-2 and J usage is TRBJ2-5; possibly TRBD1 for D (5 bases). The CDR3 covers 13 residues. Trimming took 5 bases from V and 1 from J, leaving 8 bases between them. Germline V gives CDR1 SGHAT, CDR2 FQNNGV.

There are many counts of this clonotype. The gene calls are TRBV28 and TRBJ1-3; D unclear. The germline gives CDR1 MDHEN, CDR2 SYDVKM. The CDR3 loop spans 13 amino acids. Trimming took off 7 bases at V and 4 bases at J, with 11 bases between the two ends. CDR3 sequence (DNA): TGTGCCAGCACCTTTTCGGTGGGAAACACCATATATTTT. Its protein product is CASTFSVGNTIYF.

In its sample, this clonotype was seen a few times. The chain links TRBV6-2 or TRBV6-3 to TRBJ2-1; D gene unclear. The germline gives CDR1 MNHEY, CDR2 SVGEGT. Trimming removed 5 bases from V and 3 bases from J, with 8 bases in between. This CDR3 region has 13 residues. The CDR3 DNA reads TGTGCCAGCAGTGCTCCAAACTACAATGAGCAGTTCTTC. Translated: CASSAPNYNEQFF.

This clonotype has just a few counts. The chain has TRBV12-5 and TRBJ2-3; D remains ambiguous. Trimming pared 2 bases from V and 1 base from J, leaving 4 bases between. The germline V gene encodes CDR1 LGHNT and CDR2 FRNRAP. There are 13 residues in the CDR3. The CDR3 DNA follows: TGTGCTAGTGGTTTGCCCGGCACAGATACGCAGTATTTT. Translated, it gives CASGLPGTDTQYF.

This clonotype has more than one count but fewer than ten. CDR3 nucleotide sequence: TGTGCCAGCAGCCAAGAGAAGTCGGGGGGTCCGTACAATGAGCAGTTCTTC. Translation gives CASSQEKSGGPYNEQFF. The V and J genes are TRBV4-2 and TRBJ2-1, with 7 bases fitting TRBD2. CDR3 length: 17 amino acids. Germline lookup yields CDR1 LGHNA and CDR2 YNFKEQ. J was trimmed by 4 bases and V by 0 bases; bases with no gene match: 9.

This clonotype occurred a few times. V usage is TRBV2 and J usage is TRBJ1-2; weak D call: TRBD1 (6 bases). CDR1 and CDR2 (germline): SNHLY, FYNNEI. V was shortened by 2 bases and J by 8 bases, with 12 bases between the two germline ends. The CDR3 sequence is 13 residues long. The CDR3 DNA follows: TGTGCCAGCAGTGAACGGGACATATACGGCTACACCTTC. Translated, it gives CASSERDIYGYTF.

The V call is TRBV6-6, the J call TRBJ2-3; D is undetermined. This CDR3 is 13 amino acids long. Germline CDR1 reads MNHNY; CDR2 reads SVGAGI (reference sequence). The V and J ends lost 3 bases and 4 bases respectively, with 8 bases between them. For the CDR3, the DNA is TGTGCCAGCAGTTATGCAGAGGCAGATACGCAGTATTTT. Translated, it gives CASSYAEADTQYF.

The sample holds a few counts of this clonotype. CDR3 protein: CASSTDTVDIQYF. CDR3 coding DNA: TGTGCCAGCAGTACAGACACGGTGGACATTCAGTACTTC. V usage is TRBV7-2 and J usage is TRBJ2-4, with D unclear. Germline CDR1 SGHTA, CDR2 FQGNSA. Trimming stripped 6 bases from V and 8 bases from J, with 14 bases between. CDR3 length: 13 amino acids.

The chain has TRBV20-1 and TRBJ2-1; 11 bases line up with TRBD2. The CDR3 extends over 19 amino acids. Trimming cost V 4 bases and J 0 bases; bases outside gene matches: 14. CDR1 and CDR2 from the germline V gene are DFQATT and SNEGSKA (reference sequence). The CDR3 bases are TGCAGTGCTATTCCTCGTGAGCTAGCGGGGGGAAGCTCCTACAATGAGCAGTTCTTC. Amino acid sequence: CSAIPRELAGGSSYNEQFF.

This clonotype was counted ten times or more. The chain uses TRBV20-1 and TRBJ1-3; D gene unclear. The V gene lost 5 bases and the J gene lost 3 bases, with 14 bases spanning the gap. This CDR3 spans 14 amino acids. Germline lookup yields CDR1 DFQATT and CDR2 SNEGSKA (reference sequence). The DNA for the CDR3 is TGCAGTGCTCAGCCCGTTTCAGTTGGAAACACCATATATTTT. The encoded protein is CSAQPVSVGNTIYF.

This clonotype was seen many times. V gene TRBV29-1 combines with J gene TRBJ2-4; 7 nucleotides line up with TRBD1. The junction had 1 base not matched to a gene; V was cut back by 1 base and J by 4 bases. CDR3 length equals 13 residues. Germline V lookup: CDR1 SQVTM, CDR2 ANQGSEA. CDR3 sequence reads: CSVEGQGKNIQYF. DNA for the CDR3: TGCAGCGTTGAAGGACAGGGAAAAAACATTCAGTACTTC.

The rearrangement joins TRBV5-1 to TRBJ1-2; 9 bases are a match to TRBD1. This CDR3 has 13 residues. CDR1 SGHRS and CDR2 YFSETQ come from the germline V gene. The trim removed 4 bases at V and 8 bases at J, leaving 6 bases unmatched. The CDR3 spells CASSVTGGGGYTF. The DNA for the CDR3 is TGCGCCAGCAGCGTAACAGGGGGCGGCGGCTACACCTTC.

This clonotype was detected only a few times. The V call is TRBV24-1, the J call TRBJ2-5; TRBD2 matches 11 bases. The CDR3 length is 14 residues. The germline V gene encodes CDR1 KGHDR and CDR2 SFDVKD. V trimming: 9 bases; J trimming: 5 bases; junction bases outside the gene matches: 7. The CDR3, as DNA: TGTGCCACCCGTGCTAGCGGGGGGACTGAGACCCAGTACTTC. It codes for CATRASGGTETQYF.

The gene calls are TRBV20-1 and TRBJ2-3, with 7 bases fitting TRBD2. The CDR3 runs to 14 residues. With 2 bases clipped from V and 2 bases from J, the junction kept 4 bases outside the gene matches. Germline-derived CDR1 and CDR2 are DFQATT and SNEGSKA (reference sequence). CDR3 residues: CSARLADLTDTQYF. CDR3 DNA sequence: TGCAGTGCTAGACTAGCGGATCTCACAGATACGCAGTATTTT.

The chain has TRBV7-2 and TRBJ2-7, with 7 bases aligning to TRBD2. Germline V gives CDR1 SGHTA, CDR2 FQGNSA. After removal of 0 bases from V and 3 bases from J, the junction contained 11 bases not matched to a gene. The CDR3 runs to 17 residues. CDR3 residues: CASSLASSGVFHYEQYF. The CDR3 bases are TGTGCCAGCAGCTTAGCGTCTAGCGGAGTATTCCACTACGAGCAGTACTTC.

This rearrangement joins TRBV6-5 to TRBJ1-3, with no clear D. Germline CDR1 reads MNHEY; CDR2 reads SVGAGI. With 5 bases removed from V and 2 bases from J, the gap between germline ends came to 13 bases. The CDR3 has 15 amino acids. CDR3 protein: CASSHPPRAGNTIYF. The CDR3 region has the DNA TGTGCCAGCAGTCACCCTCCGAGGGCTGGAAACACCATATATTTT.

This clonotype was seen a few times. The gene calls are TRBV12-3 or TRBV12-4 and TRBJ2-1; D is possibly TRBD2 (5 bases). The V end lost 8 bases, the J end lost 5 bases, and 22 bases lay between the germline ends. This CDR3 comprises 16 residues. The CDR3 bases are TGTGCCAGCCTCTTCGGGATAGGTGGGGATGACAATGAGCAGTTCTTC. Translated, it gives CASLFGIGGDDNEQFF.

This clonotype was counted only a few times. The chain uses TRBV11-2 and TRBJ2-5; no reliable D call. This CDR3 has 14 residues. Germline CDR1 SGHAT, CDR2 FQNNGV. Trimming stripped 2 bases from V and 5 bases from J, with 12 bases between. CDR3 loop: CASSLLEELETQYF. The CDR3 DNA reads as TGTGCCAGCAGCTTATTAGAGGAGTTGGAGACCCAGTACTTC.

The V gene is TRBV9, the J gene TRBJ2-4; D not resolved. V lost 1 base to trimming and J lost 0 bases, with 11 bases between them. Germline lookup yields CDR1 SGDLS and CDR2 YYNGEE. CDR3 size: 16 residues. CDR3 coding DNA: TGTGCCAGCAGCGTATCCCCAATAAGAGCCAAAAACATTCAGTACTTC. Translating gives CASSVSPIRAKNIQYF.

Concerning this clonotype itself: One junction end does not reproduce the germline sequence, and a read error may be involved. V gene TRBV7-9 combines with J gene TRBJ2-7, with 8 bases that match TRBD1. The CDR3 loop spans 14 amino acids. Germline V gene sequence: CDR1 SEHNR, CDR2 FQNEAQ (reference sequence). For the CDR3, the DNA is TGTGCCAGAAGCTCAGGGACAGGTTCGGGCGAGCAGTACTTC. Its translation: CARSSGTGSGEQYF.

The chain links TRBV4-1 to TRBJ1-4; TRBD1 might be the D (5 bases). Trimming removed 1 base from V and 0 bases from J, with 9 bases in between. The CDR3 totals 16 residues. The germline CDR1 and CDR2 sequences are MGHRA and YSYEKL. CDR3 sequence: CASSQGLQATNEKLFF. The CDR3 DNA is TGCGCCAGCAGCCAAGGCCTACAGGCAACTAATGAAAAACTGTTTTTT.

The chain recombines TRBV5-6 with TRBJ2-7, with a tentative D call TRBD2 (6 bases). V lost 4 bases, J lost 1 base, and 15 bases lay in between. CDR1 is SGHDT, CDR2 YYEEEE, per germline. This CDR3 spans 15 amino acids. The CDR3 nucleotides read TGTGCCAGCAGCAATAACCGGGGGTTGTCCTACGAGCAGTACTTC. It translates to CASSNNRGLSYEQYF.

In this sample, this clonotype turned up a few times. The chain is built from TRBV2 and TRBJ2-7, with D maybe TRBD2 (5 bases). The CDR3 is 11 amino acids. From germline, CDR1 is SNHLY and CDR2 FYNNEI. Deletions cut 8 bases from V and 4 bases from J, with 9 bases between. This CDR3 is CASGRGYEQYF. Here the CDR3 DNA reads TGTGCCAGCGGCCGAGGGTACGAGCAGTACTTC.

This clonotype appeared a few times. Written as DNA, the CDR3 is TGTGCCAGCAGTCCAACGACCAACGGGGGGGAAGAGACCCAGTACTTC. It codes for CASSPTTNGGEETQYF. J is TRBJ2-5 and V is TRBV28; the match to TRBD2 covers 8 bases. Germline assignment: CDR1 MDHEN and CDR2 SYDVKM. CDR3 length equals 16 residues. V lost 5 bases and J lost 3; bases outside the gene matches: 11.

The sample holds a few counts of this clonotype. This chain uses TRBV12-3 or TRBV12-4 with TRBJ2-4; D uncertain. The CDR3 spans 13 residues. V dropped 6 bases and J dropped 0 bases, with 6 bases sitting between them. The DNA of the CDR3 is TGTGCCAGCAGCTTCGTAGCCAAAAACATTCAGTACTTC. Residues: CASSFVAKNIQYF.

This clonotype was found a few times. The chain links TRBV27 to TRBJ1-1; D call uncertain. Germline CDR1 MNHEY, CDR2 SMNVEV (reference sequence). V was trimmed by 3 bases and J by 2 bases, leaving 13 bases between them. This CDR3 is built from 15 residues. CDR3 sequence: CASSFDPGLNTEAFF. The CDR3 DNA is TGTGCCAGCAGTTTCGATCCCGGCCTCAACACTGAAGCTTTCTTT.

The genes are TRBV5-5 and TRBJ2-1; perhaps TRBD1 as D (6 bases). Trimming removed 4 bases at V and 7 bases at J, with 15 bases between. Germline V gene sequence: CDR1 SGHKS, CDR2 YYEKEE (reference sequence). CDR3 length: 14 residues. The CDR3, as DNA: TGTGCCAGCAGCCTGACGACAGGAGTGAATGAGCAGTTCTTC. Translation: CASSLTTGVNEQFF.